The 3 T cell receptor beta chains listed next were all sequenced from one sample in a study of blood T cell repertoires in COVID-19. Sequenced by immunoSEQ multiplex PCR; TCRdb stores in-frame clones only, minus some. Here the sample spans tens of thousands of clones, about 74% being singletons. Sequencing was carried out using peripheral blood. The receptor set was obtained from a man aged 70-80 years with COVID-19, enrolled during active disease.

The gene calls are TRBV5-1 and TRBJ2-2; 8 bases are shared with TRBD1. CDR1 and CDR2 (germline): SGHRS, YFSETQ. CDR3 length: 15 residues. Trimming cost V 6 bases and J 4 bases; bases outside gene matches: 8. The CDR3 sequence is CASKGQGASTGELFF. The CDR3 region has the DNA TGCGCCAGCAAGGGGCAGGGGGCTAGCACCGGGGAGCTGTTTTTT.

This clone was counted between two and nine times. The chain is built from TRBV27 and TRBJ2-3, with TRBD2 identical over 7 bases. V dropped 3 bases and J dropped 5; count of bases not matched to a gene: 5. CDR1 is MNHEY and CDR2 is SMNVEV in the germline V gene (reference sequence). CDR3 length: 14 residues. CDR3 amino acids: CASSLGGPVDTQYF. CDR3 bases: TGTGCCAGCAGTTTGGGAGGGCCGGTAGATACGCAGTATTTT.

V gene TRBV2 combines with J gene TRBJ2-7; possible D gene TRBD1, 5 bases. The CDR3 loop spans 14 amino acids. V was cut by 2 bases and J by 4 bases, with 12 bases left in between. Germline lookup yields CDR1 SNHLY and CDR2 FYNNEI. The CDR3 nucleotides are TGTGCCAGCAGTGAATTTGGGGCCGGTTACGAGCAGTACTTC. The encoded protein is CASSEFGAGYEQYF.